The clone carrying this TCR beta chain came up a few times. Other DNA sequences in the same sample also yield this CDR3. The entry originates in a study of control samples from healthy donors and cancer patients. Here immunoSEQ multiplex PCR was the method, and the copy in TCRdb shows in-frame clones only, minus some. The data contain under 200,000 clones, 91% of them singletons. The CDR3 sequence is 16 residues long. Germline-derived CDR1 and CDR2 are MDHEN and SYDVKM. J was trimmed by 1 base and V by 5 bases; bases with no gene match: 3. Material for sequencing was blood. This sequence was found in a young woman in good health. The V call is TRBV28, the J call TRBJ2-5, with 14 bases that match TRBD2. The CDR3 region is CASSLGLAGGQETQYF. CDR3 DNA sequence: TGTGCCAGCAGTCTTGGACTAGCGGGGGGCCAAGAGACCCAGTACTTC.